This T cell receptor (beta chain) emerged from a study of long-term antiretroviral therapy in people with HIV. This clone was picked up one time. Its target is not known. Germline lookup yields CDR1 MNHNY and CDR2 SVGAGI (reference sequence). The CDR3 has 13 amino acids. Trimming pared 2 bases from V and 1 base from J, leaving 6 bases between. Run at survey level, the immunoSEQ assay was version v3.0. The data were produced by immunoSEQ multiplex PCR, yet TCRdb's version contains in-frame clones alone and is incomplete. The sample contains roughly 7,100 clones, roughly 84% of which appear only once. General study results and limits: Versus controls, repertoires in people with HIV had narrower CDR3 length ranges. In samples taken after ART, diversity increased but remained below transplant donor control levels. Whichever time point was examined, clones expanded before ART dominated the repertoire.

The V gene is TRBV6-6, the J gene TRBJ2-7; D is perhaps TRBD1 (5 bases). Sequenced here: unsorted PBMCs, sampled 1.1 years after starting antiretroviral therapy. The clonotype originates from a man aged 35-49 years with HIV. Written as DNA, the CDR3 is TGTGCCAGCAGTTACGACAGATCCTACGAGCAGTACTTC. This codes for CASSYDRSYEQYF.